This T cell receptor beta chain was identified in a study of identical twins. This clonotype has just a few counts. TCRdb re-analysed the 5' RACE reads in MiXCR, keeping a single row per CDR3 protein. The repertoire consists of roughly 690,000 distinct CDR3 sequences, with around 20% occurring once and the leading ten covering roughly 4.3%. Losses at the gene ends were 3 bases for V and 5 bases for J; bases not matched to a gene: 10. This CDR3 contains 17 residues. A further study also used this sample, focusing on T cells expressing NK-cell markers. From that study: CD3+CD56+NKG2C+, CD3+CD56+NKG2C- and CD3+CD56-NKG2C+ T cells, once sorted, supplied the TCR beta repertoires. Within the sequenced cohort of eight donors, seven exhibited HCMV seropositivity and one was seronegative. Roughly 6 donors had dominant NKG2C+ clonotypes that comprised about 1.0-8% of their CD8+ T cells.

The sequence was obtained from a woman aged 18-35 years in good health. Sequencing was done on a sample of PBMCs. The chain combines TRBV12-3 or TRBV12-4 with TRBJ2-2; 9 positions match TRBD2. The CDR3 sequence: CASSFPKLAGKTGELFF. For the CDR3, the DNA is TGTGCCAGCAGTTTCCCCAAACTAGCGGGCAAGACCGGGGAGCTGTTTTTT.